The 8 T cell receptor beta chains presented below share a single source sample, sequenced in a study of cytomegalovirus exposure and HLA in healthy donors (dated by TCRdb to about 2017). Libraries were built with the immunoSEQ multiplex PCR assay. For the multiplex PCR, a mixture combining 60 forward primers for TCR Vbeta segments and 13 reverse primers for TCR Jbeta segments was used. Here the immuneACCESS table is served through TCRdb, limited to in-frame sequences with V and J called. Missing clones are a known gap in these copies; in checked studies unresolved V genes cover under half, and the rest lacks a known reason. This sample's listing comprises roughly 77,000 clones. The ten largest clonotypes hold around 4.4% of the sample. Input material: PBMCs. The receptors here all came from a man aged 25 to 45 in good health and CMV-seronegative.

The chain employs TRBV27 and TRBJ2-7; D might be TRBD1 (6 bases). Germline lookup yields CDR1 MNHEY and CDR2 SMNVEV (reference sequence). The CDR3 contains 12 residues. V was trimmed by 6 bases and J by 3 bases, leaving 9 bases between them. The CDR3 nucleotides are TGTGCCAGCAGACGGACAGTCTACGAGCAGTACTTC. As protein: CASRRTVYEQYF.

The gene calls are TRBV2 and TRBJ1-6; D unresolved. V was pared by 4 bases and J by 14 bases, with 15 bases between. Per germline, CDR1 SNHLY and CDR2 FYNNEI. The CDR3 contains 13 residues. The CDR3 DNA sequence: TGTGCCAGCAGTGGCGAGACCCGGGGTGCCCTCCACTTT. Its protein is CASSGETRGALHF.

CDR3 in amino acids: CASSPGGLAGEQYF. DNA for the CDR3: TGTGCCAGCAGCCCCGGAGGACTAGCAGGAGAGCAGTACTTC. The chain recombines TRBV9 with TRBJ2-7, with 8 bases that match TRBD2. The CDR3 is 14 residues long. After removal of 4 bases from V and 7 bases from J, the junction contained 10 bases not matched to a gene. CDR1 is SGDLS, CDR2 YYNGEE, per germline.

The V gene is TRBV19, the J gene TRBJ2-5, with 8 bases matching TRBD2. Trimming cost V 5 bases and J 4 bases; bases outside gene matches: 9. CDR1 is LNHDA, CDR2 SQIVND, per germline (reference sequence). The CDR3 runs to 15 residues. The CDR3 loop is CASSPLAGRGETQYF. The CDR3 DNA is TGTGCCAGTAGTCCGTTAGCGGGGAGGGGAGAGACCCAGTACTTC.

The V call is TRBV18, the J call TRBJ1-2; D not resolved. Deletions cut 1 base from V and 8 bases from J, with 11 bases between. Germline-derived CDR1 and CDR2 are KGHSH and LQKENI. The length of the CDR3 is 13 residues. The CDR3 region is CASSPLSGRGYTF. As DNA, the CDR3 is TGTGCCAGCTCACCACTTTCCGGGAGGGGCTACACCTTC.

The genes are TRBV11-2 and TRBJ2-7; the match to TRBD1 covers 9 bases. Germline V lookup: CDR1 SGHAT, CDR2 FQNNGV. V lost 3 bases to trimming and J lost 7 bases; unmatched junction nucleotides: 4. This CDR3 spans 13 amino acids. CDR3 DNA: TGTGCCAGCAGCTTTTACAGGGGGCTGGAGCAGTACTTC. This translates into CASSFYRGLEQYF.

CDR3 amino acids: CASSGGASSYEQYF. As DNA, the CDR3 is TGTGCCAGCAGTGGCGGTGCTAGCTCCTACGAGCAGTACTTC. The rearrangement links TRBV6-1 to TRBJ2-7; D gene ambiguous. Germline V lookup: CDR1 MNHNS, CDR2 SASEGT. V was trimmed by 4 bases and J by 0 bases, leaving 10 bases between them. The length of the CDR3 is 14 residues.

V usage is TRBV29-1 and J usage is TRBJ1-6; D gene ambiguous. V lost 4 bases to trimming and J lost 7 bases, with 11 bases between them. This CDR3 has 13 amino acids. Germline V CDR1 and CDR2: SQVTM, ANQGSEA. The CDR3 protein is CSVAREPNSPLHF. In DNA, the CDR3 is TGCAGCGTTGCCCGGGAACCAAATTCACCCCTCCACTTT.